This TCR beta chain was profiled in a study of T cell responses to AZD1222 COVID-19 vaccine. Study-level background: Pooling was applied to second doses at about 4 or about 12 weeks.

Sequenced by immunoSEQ multiplex PCR; TCRdb stores in-frame clones only, minus some. The top ten hold about 16% of the sample, which has 89,000 or so clones, approximately 89% seen once. Germline trimming cut 3 bases from V and 10 bases from J; bases unmatched to any gene: 1. The CDR3 has 12 residues. Germline lookup yields CDR1 MNHEY and CDR2 SMNVEV (reference sequence). Note on this clone: Its antigen is unidentified.

Findings of the study overall: CD4 TCRs associated with vaccination spanned spike, dominating at 160-218 and 743-854. Repertoire sampling occurred only after the peak T cell response.

The rearrangement uses TRBV27 and TRBJ2-1; 9 bases match TRBD2. The clonotype was recovered from an adult in good health. The sequences come from peripheral blood, collected on day 0 of AZD1222 vaccination. The CDR3 DNA reads TGTGCCAGCAGTTTCCTAGCGGGAGAGCAGTTCTTC. This sequence encodes CASSFLAGEQFF.